This T cell receptor (beta chain) originates from a study of shared clonotypes between healthy human individuals. The test was conducted at deep level. Profiling relied on immunoSEQ multiplex PCR, and the TCRdb table lists in-frame clones only, not all of them. Of about 980,000 clones listed, about three quarters were seen once; the top ten hold 1.5%. Worth noting for this clone: Its antigen is undetermined.

Study outcomes and limitations: Across several donors, naive CD4 shared around 5%, naive CD8 under 4%, memory CD4 less than 2.5%, memory CD8 0.4% to 0.5%.

Germline assignment: CDR1 SNHLY and CDR2 FYNNEI. The CDR3 sequence is 13 residues long. J was trimmed by 5 bases and V by 5 bases; bases with no gene match: 5. The sample taken for sequencing was memory CD4+ T cells sorted from blood. The subset is: CD45RA-negative fraction. The sequence was collected from a man younger than 35 in good health. The chain joins TRBV2 to TRBJ2-7; TRBD2 agrees at 8 bases. CDR3 sequence (DNA): TGTGCCAGCAGTACCGAGCGGGAGAACGAGCAGTACTTC. This encodes CASSTERENEQYF.